The 26 T cell receptor beta chains given below trace back to one sample, sequenced in a study of T-cell memory formation after mild COVID-19. Via MiXCR, TCRdb re-called the 5' RACE reads, giving one row per CDR3 protein. Of around 250,000 distinct CDR3 sequences in the sample, less than 20% were seen once. Sequenced material: PBMCs or a T cell subset sorted from them (not recorded which). Every receptor here comes from an adult woman who had mild COVID-19 (a few samples of this study predate the infection). Cell type and time point are not known.

This clonotype was seen ten or more times. V usage is TRBV6-2 or TRBV6-3 and J usage is TRBJ2-7, with D maybe TRBD2 (6 bases). Germline V gives CDR1 MNHEY, CDR2 SVGEGT. This CDR3 region has 13 residues. Trimming took off 4 bases at V and 3 bases at J, with 10 bases between the two ends. DNA for the CDR3: TGTGCCAGCAGTTTGGTGGGGGGCTACGAGCAGTACTTC. This sequence encodes CASSLVGGYEQYF.

This clonotype was detected a few times. DNA for the CDR3: TGTGCCTGGACCCCAGGACGGTTTAACACTGAAGCTTTCTTT. Its protein is CAWTPGRFNTEAFF. This chain connects TRBV30 to TRBJ1-1; no clear D. V was clipped by 4 bases and J by 2 bases, with 14 bases between them. The CDR3 contains 14 residues. CDR1 is GTSNPN, CDR2 SVGIG, per germline (reference sequence). The whole variable domain, remainder taken from reference TRBV30 and TRBJ1-1, is SQTIHQWPATLVQPVGSPLSLECTVEGTSNPNLYWYRQAAGRGLQLLFYSVGIGQISSEVPQNLSASRPQDRQFILSSKKLLLSDSGFYLCAWTPGRFNTEAFFGQGTRLTVV.

V gene TRBV4-1 combines with J gene TRBJ1-4; 8 bases line up with TRBD1. Germline V gene data show CDR1 as MGHRA and CDR2 as YSYEKL. Trimming cost V 4 bases and J 4 bases; bases outside gene matches: 8. The CDR3 is 16 residues long. CDR3 coding DNA: TGCGCCAGCAGCCGCCGACAGGGGAAGGGTAATGAAAAACTGTTTTTT. It is translated as CASSRRQGKGNEKLFF.

V usage is TRBV6-5 and J usage is TRBJ2-1; D is unresolved. V lost 5 bases, J lost 5 bases, and 7 bases lay in between. CDR3 length equals 12 residues. CDR1 and CDR2 (germline): MNHEY, SVGAGI. CDR3 sequence (DNA): TGTGCCAGCAGTCGGGCGGACAATGAGCAGTTCTTC. Amino acid sequence: CASSRADNEQFF.

In this sample, this clonotype turned up many times. The V and J genes are TRBV6-2 or TRBV6-3 and TRBJ2-1; D might be TRBD2 (6 bases). This CDR3 comprises 13 residues. V gave up 2 bases and J gave up 6 bases, with 8 bases separating them. Looked up from germline, CDR1 is MNHEY and CDR2 is SVGEGT. The CDR3 reads CASSYTSFNEQFF. The DNA for the CDR3 is TGTGCCAGCAGTTACACTAGCTTCAATGAGCAGTTCTTC.

This clonotype was detected only a few times. The chain couples TRBV24-1 to TRBJ2-1; 8 nucleotides align to TRBD1. The V gene end was trimmed by 1 base and the J gene end by 5 bases; junction bases not matched to a gene: 3. The CDR3 has 15 amino acids. CDR1 and CDR2 (germline): KGHDR, SFDVKD. CDR3 amino acids: CATSDFGQGHNEQFF. The CDR3 coding sequence is TGTGCCACCAGTGATTTCGGACAGGGCCACAATGAGCAGTTCTTC.

There are many counts of this clonotype. The chain is built from TRBV7-9 and TRBJ2-4; the D is unclear. V shed 3 bases and J shed 8 bases, with 11 bases lying between them. Germline V lookup: CDR1 SEHNR, CDR2 FQNEAQ (reference sequence). The CDR3 consists of 13 residues. The chain's CDR3 is CASSFDNSDIQYF. The CDR3 region has the DNA TGTGCCAGCAGCTTTGACAATTCCGACATTCAGTACTTC.

There are a few counts of this clonotype. The chain combines TRBV25-1 with TRBJ2-4; the D gene could be TRBD1 or TRBD2 (5 bases each). The length of the CDR3 is 18 residues. V shed 2 bases and J shed 9 bases, with 26 bases lying between them. Germline CDR1 is MGHDK and CDR2 is SYGVNS. The CDR3 DNA reads TGTGCCAGCAGTGAAGGGCCTGGTGTAAGGGACCGGCGGAGCATTCAGTACTTC. Protein product: CASSEGPGVRDRRSIQYF.

V usage is TRBV6-6 and J usage is TRBJ2-7; D remains unclear. The length of the CDR3 is 11 residues. Germline CDR1 reads MNHNY; CDR2 reads SVGAGI (reference sequence). Deletions cut 6 bases from V and 9 bases from J, with 12 bases between. The CDR3 spells CASSPSARQYF. The CDR3 nucleotides read TGTGCCAGCAGCCCCTCAGCGCGGCAGTACTTC.

This clonotype has only a few counts. The chain recombines TRBV6-5 with TRBJ1-6; D might be TRBD1 (5 bases). This CDR3 region has 15 residues. Per the germline V gene, CDR1 is MNHEY and CDR2 is SVGAGI. V dropped 2 bases and J dropped 9 bases, with 14 bases sitting between them. This CDR3 reads CASSYGGTEFSPLHF. The CDR3 DNA sequence: TGTGCCAGCAGTTACGGGGGGACTGAGTTTTCACCCCTCCACTTT.

This clonotype was recorded many times. The J gene is TRBJ2-1, the V gene TRBV29-1; 10 bases are shared with TRBD2. Trimming took 4 bases from V and 10 from J; bases not matched to a gene: 4. The CDR3 length is 12 residues. Germline CDR1 and CDR2: SQVTM and ANQGSEA. CDR3 nucleotides: TGCAGCGTTGTAGCGGGAGGTAGAGAGCAGTTCTTC. Protein product: CSVVAGGREQFF.

This clonotype occurred a few times. This CDR3 is CATSREPRGPQHF. Written as DNA, the CDR3 is TGTGCCACCAGCAGAGAACCCAGGGGGCCCCAGCATTTT. V and J are TRBV15 and TRBJ1-5; maybe TRBD1 (6 bases). CDR3 length equals 13 residues. Germline V gives CDR1 LNHNV, CDR2 YYDKDF (reference sequence). Trimming pared 0 bases from V and 9 bases from J, leaving 9 bases between.

This rearrangement joins TRBV30 to TRBJ2-2; D might be TRBD1 (6 bases). This CDR3 contains 14 residues. Trimming left V 0 bases short and J 6 bases short, with 11 bases between. CDR1 and CDR2 from the germline V gene are GTSNPN and SVGIG (reference sequence). This CDR3 is CAWSVRGWPGELFF. The CDR3 DNA reads TGTGCCTGGAGTGTGAGGGGGTGGCCCGGGGAGCTGTTTTTT.

This clonotype was picked up many times. The V and J genes are TRBV12-3 or TRBV12-4 and TRBJ2-3, with 10 nucleotides matching TRBD2. With V trimmed by 3 bases and J by 1 base, 4 bases remained unmatched. This CDR3 spans 16 amino acids. The CDR3 region is CASSFSGGRRTDTQYF. CDR3 sequence (DNA): TGTGCCAGCAGTTTTAGCGGGGGGCGTCGCACAGATACGCAGTATTTT.

The chain carries TRBV5-1 and TRBJ2-3, with TRBD2 identical over 11 bases. This CDR3 contains 16 residues. V shed 2 bases and J 8 bases; nucleotides not matched to a gene: 10. Germline V lookup: CDR1 SGHRS, CDR2 YFSETQ. CDR3 loop: CASSFDRPGTSGTQYF. CDR3 coding DNA: TGCGCCAGCAGCTTTGACCGTCCCGGGACTAGCGGTACGCAGTATTTT.

This clonotype was seen a handful of times. The rearrangement links TRBV6-5 to TRBJ1-5, with 10 nucleotides matching TRBD1. CDR1 and CDR2 from the germline V gene are MNHEY and SVGAGI. With 9 bases clipped from V and 3 bases from J, the junction kept 2 bases outside the gene matches. The CDR3 runs 13 residues. CDR3 protein: CASGQGDNQPQHF. CDR3 bases: TGTGCCAGTGGACAGGGGGACAATCAGCCCCAGCATTTT.

DNA of the CDR3: TGTGCCAGCAGCTTAAGGTCGGGCAATGAGCAGTTCTTC. Its protein product is CASSLRSGNEQFF. The chain combines TRBV7-3 with TRBJ2-1; D gene unclear. The CDR3 totals 13 residues. V lost 1 base, J lost 6 bases, and 7 bases lay in between. Germline loops: CDR1 SGHTA, CDR2 FQGTGA.

This clonotype was counted at least ten times. CDR3 in DNA: TGTGCCAGCAGTTTCCGGGGACCGGGTGATACGCAGTATTTT. Protein: CASSFRGPGDTQYF. This rearrangement joins TRBV12-3 or TRBV12-4 to TRBJ2-3; D could derive from TRBD1 or TRBD2 (5 bases each). The CDR3 extends over 14 amino acids. V was pared by 3 bases and J by 6 bases, with 13 bases between.

This clonotype was observed at least ten times. A much larger clone differs from this one at a single base, so this may be a read error. The chain is built from TRBV7-2 and TRBJ2-1; D ambiguous. The CDR3 is 11 residues long. Germline V lookup: CDR1 SGHTA, CDR2 FQGNSA. The V and J ends lost 2 bases and 6 bases respectively, with 2 bases between them. CDR3 nucleotides: TGTGCCAGCAGCTTATTCAATGAGCAGTTCTTC. Translated: CASSLFNEQFF. The full variable domain, in which reference TRBV7-2 and TRBJ2-1 provide the parts outside the CDR3, is GAGVSQSPSNKVTEKGKDVELRCDPISGHTALYWYRQSLGQGLEFLIYFQGNSAPDKSGLPSDRFSAERTGGSVSTLTIQRTQQEDSAVYLCASSLFNEQFFGPGTRLTVL.

This clonotype was seen a handful of times. This chain connects TRBV6-1 to TRBJ1-1; possible D gene TRBD1, 5 bases. Between the trimmed V and J ends, which lost 5 bases and 1 base, there was a span of 11 bases. CDR1 and CDR2 (germline): MNHNS, SASEGT. The CDR3 length is 14 residues. Here the CDR3 reads CASSRIGGNTEAFF. The CDR3 DNA reads TGTGCCAGCAGTAGAATTGGGGGGAACACTGAAGCTTTCTTT.

The V call is TRBV7-2, the J call TRBJ1-1; D unresolved. Trimming cost V 5 bases and J 0 bases, with 13 bases left between them. This CDR3 spans 15 amino acids. Germline CDR1 SGHTA, CDR2 FQGNSA. CDR3 nucleotides: TGTGCCAGCAGCCCGCGACCGACATTGAACACTGAAGCTTTCTTT. Translating gives CASSPRPTLNTEAFF.

This clonotype was picked up a small number of times. The J gene is TRBJ1-4, the V gene TRBV7-8; 9 bases align to TRBD1. This CDR3 has 15 residues. Trimming removed 2 bases from V and 7 bases from J; junction bases left unmatched: 5. Germline V gene data show CDR1 as SGHVS and CDR2 as FQNEAQ. The CDR3 nucleotides read TGTGCCAGCAGCTTACCGACAGGGGGTAGTGAAAAACTGTTTTTT. It translates to CASSLPTGGSEKLFF.

This clonotype has just a few counts. J is TRBJ2-7 and V is TRBV27; D is perhaps TRBD1 or TRBD2 (6 bases each). Deletions cut 6 bases from V and 2 bases from J, with 11 bases between. CDR3 length: 13 amino acids. The germline CDR1 and CDR2 sequences are MNHEY and SMNVEV (reference sequence). CDR3 DNA: TGTGCCAGCAGCTACAGGGAGGCCTACGAGCAGTACTTC. Protein product: CASSYREAYEQYF.

This clonotype was found a few times. J is TRBJ2-5 and V is TRBV24-1; the D call may be TRBD1 or TRBD2 (5 bases each). V gave up 5 bases and J gave up 7 bases, with 10 bases separating them. The CDR3 has 12 amino acids. In germline, CDR1 is KGHDR, CDR2 SFDVKD. CDR3 bases: TGTGCCACCAGTGGAGGGGTCGGGACCCAGTACTTC. Protein: CATSGGVGTQYF.

The CDR3 nucleotides are TGCGCCAGCAGCTTGTCGGGCCCCACGGCTCTTGAGCAGTTCTTC. Protein product: CASSLSGPTALEQFF. The chain carries TRBV5-1 and TRBJ2-1; D is unclear. This CDR3 has 15 residues. The V end lost 1 base, the J end lost 9 bases, and 17 bases lay between the germline ends. Germline V gives CDR1 SGHRS, CDR2 YFSETQ.

The V gene is TRBV18, the J gene TRBJ1-1; TRBD1 aligns across 7 bases. Trimming took 6 bases from V and 1 from J; bases not matched to a gene: 5. The germline V gene has CDR1 KGHSH and CDR2 LQKENI. The CDR3 runs to 14 residues. CDR3 DNA: TGTGCCAGCTCGGAAAGGACAGGGAACACTGAAGCTTTCTTT. Its protein product is CASSERTGNTEAFF.